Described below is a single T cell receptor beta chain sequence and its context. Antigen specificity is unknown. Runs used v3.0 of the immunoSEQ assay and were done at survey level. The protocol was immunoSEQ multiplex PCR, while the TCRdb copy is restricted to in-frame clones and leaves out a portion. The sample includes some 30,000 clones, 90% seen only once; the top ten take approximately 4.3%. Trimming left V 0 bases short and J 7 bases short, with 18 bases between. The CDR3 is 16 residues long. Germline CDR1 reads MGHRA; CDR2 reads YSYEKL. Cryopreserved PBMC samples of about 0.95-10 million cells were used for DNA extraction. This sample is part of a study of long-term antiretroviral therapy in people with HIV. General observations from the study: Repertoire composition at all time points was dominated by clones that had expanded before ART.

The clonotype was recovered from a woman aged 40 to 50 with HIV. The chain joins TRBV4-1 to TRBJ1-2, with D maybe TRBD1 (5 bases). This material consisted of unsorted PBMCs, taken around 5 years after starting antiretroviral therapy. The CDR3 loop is CASSQDPQAPLVGYTF. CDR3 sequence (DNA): TGCGCCAGCAGCCAAGATCCACAGGCCCCATTGGTTGGCTACACCTTC.